The clone carrying this T cell receptor (beta chain) was detected a few times. All participating donors were Caucasian adults from Nashville, Tennessee. This entry comes from a study of shared clonotypes between healthy human individuals. Study context: Each donor's CD8 memory used one plate, CD8 naive two, each CD4 subset three.

Germline trimming cut 1 base from V and 3 bases from J; bases unmatched to any gene: 0. Germline CDR1 SGDLS, CDR2 YYNGEE. CDR3 length: 14 residues. Genomic DNA of each subset was evenly split across several immunoSEQ plates. The DNA input per sorted-subset replicate PCR was approximately 210 ng, corresponding to roughly 31,000 T cell genomes. Using immunoSEQ multiplex PCR, the repertoire was profiled, and TCRdb retains in-frame clones only, with some absent. The data hold 950,000 to 1,100,000 clones, with around 82% observed a single time. The sequence derives from a man aged 18 to 30 in good health. Some clones in this sample may be carry-over from other donors' samples. Sequencing used memory CD4+ T cells from PBMCs. The subset is: CD45RA-negative fraction. The chain employs TRBV9 and TRBJ2-1; TRBD2 matches at 8 bases. As DNA, the CDR3 is TGTGCCAGCAGCGTAACTAGCGGCTACAATGAGCAGTTCTTC. This codes for CASSVTSGYNEQFF.